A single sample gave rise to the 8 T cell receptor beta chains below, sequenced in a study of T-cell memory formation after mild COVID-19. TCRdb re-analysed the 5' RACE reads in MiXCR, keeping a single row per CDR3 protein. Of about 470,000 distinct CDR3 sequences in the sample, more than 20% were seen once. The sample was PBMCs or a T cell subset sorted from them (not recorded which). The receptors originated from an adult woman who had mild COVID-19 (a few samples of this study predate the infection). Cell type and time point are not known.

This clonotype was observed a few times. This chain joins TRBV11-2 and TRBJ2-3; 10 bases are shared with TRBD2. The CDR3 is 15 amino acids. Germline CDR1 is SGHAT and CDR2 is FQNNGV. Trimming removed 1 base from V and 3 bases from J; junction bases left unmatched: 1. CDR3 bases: TGTGCCAGCAGCTTAGGTAGCGGGGGGACAGATACGCAGTATTTT. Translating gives CASSLGSGGTDTQYF.

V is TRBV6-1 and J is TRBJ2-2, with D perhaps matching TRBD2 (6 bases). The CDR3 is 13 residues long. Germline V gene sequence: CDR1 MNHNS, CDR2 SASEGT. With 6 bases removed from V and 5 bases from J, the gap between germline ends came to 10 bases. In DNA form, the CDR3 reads TGTGCCAGCAGGGAGGGGTGGACCGGGGAGCTGTTTTTT. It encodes CASREGWTGELFF.

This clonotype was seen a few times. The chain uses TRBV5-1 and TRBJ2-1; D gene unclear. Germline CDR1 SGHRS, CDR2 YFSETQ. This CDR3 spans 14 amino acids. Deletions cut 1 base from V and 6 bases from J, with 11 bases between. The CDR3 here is CASSLIDPINEQFF. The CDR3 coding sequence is TGCGCCAGCAGCTTGATCGATCCCATCAATGAGCAGTTCTTC.

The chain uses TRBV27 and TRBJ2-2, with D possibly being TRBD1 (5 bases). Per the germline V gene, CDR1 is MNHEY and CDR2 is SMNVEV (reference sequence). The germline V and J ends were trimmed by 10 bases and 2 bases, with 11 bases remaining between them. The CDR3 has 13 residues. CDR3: CATRVGNTGELFF. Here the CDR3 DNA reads TGTGCCACCAGGGTGGGAAACACCGGGGAGCTGTTTTTT.

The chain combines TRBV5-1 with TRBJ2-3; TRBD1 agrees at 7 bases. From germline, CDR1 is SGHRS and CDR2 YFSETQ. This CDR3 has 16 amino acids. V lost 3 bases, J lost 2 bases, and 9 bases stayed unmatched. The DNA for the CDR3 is TGCGCCAGCAGCTCGACAGGGCGCGGACACACAGATACGCAGTATTTT. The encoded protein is CASSSTGRGHTDTQYF.

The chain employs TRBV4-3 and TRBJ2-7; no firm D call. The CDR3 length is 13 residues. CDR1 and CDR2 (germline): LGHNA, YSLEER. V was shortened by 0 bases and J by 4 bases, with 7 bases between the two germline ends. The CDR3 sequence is CASSQERAYEQYF. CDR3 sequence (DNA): TGCGCCAGCAGCCAAGAACGCGCGTACGAGCAGTACTTC.

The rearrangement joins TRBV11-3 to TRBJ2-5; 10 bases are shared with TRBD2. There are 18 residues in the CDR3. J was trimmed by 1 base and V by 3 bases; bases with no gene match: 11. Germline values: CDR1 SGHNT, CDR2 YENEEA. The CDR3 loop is CASSLAGIAGGLQETQYF. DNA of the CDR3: TGTGCCAGCAGCTTGGCCGGGATAGCGGGAGGTCTCCAAGAGACCCAGTACTTC.

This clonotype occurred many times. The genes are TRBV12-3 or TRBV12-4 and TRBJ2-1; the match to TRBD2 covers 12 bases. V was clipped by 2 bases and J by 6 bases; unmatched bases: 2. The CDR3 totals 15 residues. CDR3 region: CASSLSSGGANEQFF. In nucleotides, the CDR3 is TGTGCCAGCAGTTTATCTAGCGGGGGGGCCAATGAGCAGTTCTTC.